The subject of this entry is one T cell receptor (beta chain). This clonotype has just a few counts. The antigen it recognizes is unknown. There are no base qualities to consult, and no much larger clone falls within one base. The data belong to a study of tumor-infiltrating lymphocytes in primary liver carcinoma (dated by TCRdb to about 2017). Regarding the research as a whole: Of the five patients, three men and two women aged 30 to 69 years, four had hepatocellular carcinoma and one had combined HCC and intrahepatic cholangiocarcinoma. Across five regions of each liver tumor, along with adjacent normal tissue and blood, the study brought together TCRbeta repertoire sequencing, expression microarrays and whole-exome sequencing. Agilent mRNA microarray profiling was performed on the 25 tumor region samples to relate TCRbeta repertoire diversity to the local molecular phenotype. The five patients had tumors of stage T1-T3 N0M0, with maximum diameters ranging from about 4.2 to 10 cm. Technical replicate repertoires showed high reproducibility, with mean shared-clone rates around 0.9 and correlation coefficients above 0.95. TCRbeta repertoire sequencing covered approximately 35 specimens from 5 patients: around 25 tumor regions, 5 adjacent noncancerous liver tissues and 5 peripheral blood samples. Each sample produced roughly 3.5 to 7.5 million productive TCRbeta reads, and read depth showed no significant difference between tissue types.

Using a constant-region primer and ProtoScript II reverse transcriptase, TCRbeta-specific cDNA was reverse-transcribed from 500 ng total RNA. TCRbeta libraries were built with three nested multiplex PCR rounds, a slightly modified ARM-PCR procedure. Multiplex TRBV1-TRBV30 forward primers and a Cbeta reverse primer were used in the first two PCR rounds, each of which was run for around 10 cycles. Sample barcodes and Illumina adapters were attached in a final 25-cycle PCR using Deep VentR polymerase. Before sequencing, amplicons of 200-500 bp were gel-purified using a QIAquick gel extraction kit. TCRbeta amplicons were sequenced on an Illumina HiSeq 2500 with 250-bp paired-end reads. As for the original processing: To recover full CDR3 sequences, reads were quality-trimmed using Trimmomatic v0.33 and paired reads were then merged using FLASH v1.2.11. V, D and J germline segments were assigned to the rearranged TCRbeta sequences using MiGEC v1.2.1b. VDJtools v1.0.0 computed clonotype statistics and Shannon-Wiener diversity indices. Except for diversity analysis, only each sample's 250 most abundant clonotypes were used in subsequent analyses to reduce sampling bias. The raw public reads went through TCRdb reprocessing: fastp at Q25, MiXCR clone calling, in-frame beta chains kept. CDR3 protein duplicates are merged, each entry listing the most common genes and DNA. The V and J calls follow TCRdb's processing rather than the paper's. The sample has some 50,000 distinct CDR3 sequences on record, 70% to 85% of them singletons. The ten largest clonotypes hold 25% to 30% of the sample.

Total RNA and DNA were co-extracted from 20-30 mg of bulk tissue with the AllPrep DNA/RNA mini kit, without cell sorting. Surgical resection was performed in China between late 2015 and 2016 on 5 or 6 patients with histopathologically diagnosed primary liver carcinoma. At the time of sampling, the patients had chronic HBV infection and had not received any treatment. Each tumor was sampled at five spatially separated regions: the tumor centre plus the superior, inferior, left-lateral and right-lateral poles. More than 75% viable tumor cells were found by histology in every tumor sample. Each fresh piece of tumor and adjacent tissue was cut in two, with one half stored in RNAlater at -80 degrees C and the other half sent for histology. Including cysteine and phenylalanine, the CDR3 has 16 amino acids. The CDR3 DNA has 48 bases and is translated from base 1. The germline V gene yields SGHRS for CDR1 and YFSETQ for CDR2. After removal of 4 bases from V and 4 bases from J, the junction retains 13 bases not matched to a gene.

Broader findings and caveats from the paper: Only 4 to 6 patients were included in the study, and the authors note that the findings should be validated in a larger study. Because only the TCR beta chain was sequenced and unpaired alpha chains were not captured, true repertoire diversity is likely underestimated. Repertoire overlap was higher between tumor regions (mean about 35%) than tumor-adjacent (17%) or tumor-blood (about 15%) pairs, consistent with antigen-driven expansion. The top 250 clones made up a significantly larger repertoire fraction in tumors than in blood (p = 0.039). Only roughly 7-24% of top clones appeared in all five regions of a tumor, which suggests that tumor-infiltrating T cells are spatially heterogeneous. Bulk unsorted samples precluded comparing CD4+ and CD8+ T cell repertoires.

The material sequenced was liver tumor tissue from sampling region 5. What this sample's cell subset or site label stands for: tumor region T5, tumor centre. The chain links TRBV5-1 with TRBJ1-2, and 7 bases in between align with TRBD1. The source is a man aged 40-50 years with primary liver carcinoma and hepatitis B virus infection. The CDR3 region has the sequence CASSQRSTGTVYGYTF. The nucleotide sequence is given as TGCGCCAGCAGCCAAAGGAGTACCGGGACAGTCTATGGCTACACCTTC.